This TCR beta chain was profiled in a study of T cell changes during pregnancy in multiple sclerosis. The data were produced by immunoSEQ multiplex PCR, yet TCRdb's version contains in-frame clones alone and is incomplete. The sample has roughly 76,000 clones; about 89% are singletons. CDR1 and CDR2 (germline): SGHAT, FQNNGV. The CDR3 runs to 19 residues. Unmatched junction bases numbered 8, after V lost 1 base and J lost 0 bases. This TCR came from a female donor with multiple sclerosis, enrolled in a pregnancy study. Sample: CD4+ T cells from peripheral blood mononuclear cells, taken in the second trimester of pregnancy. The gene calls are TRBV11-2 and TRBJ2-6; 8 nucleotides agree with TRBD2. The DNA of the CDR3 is TGTGCCAGCAGCTTAGTGAGCGGGGGCGGCAACTCTGGGGCCAACGTCCTGACTTTC. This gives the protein CASSLVSGGGNSGANVLTF.